These 11 T cell receptor beta chains share one sample of origin, sequenced in a study of T cell responses to AZD1222 COVID-19 vaccine. The protocol was immunoSEQ multiplex PCR, while the TCRdb copy is restricted to in-frame clones and leaves out a portion. Among roughly 140,000 clones listed, about nine tenths were seen once. Sample: peripheral blood, taken on day 0 of AZD1222 vaccination. The receptors were gathered from an adult in good health.

The chain recombines TRBV29-1 with TRBJ2-1; D perhaps matches TRBD2 (5 bases). The CDR3 runs to 13 residues. V gave up 1 base and J gave up 7 bases, with 11 bases separating them. Per germline, CDR1 SQVTM and CDR2 ANQGSEA. Here the CDR3 reads CSVEADGGNEQFF. CDR3 nucleotides: TGCAGCGTTGAAGCGGACGGCGGGAATGAGCAGTTCTTC.

This clone was found once. The rearrangement joins TRBV27 to TRBJ1-1; D not certain. The CDR3 sequence is 16 residues long. V shed 6 bases and J shed 4 bases, with 21 bases lying between them. Germline assignment: CDR1 MNHEY and CDR2 SMNVEV (reference sequence). CDR3 nucleotide sequence: TGTGCCAGCAGCCCCGTCCGGTCATGGGAAGGCACTGAAGCTTTCTTT. This encodes CASSPVRSWEGTEAFF.

The gene calls are TRBV2 and TRBJ1-2, with D maybe TRBD1 (5 bases). Between the trimmed V and J ends, which lost 6 bases and 8 bases, there was a span of 16 bases. From germline, CDR1 is SNHLY and CDR2 FYNNEI. The CDR3 loop spans 13 amino acids. The CDR3 DNA sequence: TGTGCCAGCAGGGAATGGGGGGTAGAAGGCTACACCTTC. Translating gives CASREWGVEGYTF.

This rearrangement joins TRBV6-2 or TRBV6-3 to TRBJ1-1, with TRBD1 identical over 8 bases. This CDR3 is 15 amino acids long. From germline, CDR1 is MNHEY and CDR2 SVGEGT. V lost 4 bases, J lost 6 bases, and 10 bases stayed unmatched. CDR3 nucleotide sequence: TGTGCCAGCAGTTCCCCCAGGGGGCGAGGATCTGAAGCTTTCTTT. It is translated as CASSSPRGRGSEAFF.

This sequence joins TRBV4-1 and TRBJ1-1; no clear D. Germline V gene sequence: CDR1 MGHRA, CDR2 YSYEKL. Trimming took off 5 bases at V and 7 bases at J, with 14 bases between the two ends. The CDR3 runs to 13 residues. The CDR3, as DNA: TGCGCCAGCAGCAACCGAAACGCAGGTGAAGCTTTCTTT. Amino acid sequence: CASSNRNAGEAFF.

DNA for the CDR3: TGTGCCAGCAGTTTCTTCCGGGACCCCTACGAGCAGTACTTC. Protein: CASSFFRDPYEQYF. This chain connects TRBV6-2 or TRBV6-3 to TRBJ2-7; D is tentatively TRBD1 or TRBD2 (5 bases each). Germline V gene lookup returns CDR1 MNHEY and CDR2 SVGEGT. The CDR3 runs 14 residues. V lost 4 bases and J 2 bases, leaving 12 bases between the germline ends.

J is TRBJ2-1 and V is TRBV6-5; D ambiguous. The germline V gene encodes CDR1 MNHEY and CDR2 SVGAGI. Trimming took off 10 bases at V and 0 bases at J, with 16 bases between the two ends. There are 15 residues in the CDR3. DNA for the CDR3: TGTGCCACCTGCCCTGACCGGAGCTCCTACAATGAGCAGTTCTTC. This translates into CATCPDRSSYNEQFF.

The gene calls are TRBV4-2 and TRBJ2-2, with D perhaps matching TRBD1 (5 bases). The germline CDR1 and CDR2 sequences are LGHNA and YNFKEQ. The CDR3 is made up of 18 amino acids. V lost 0 bases, J lost 0 bases, and 14 bases lay in between. In DNA form, the CDR3 reads TGTGCCAGCAGCCAAGATGGGGTGGGGCGAGCGAACACCGGGGAGCTGTTTTTT. It specifies CASSQDGVGRANTGELFF.

The J gene is TRBJ1-5, the V gene TRBV28; D is possibly TRBD1 (6 bases). V shed 2 bases and J shed 9 bases, with 14 bases lying between them. The germline V gene has CDR1 MDHEN and CDR2 SYDVKM. The CDR3 totals 14 residues. The CDR3 region is CASSLVQGHWPQHF. In nucleotides, the CDR3 is TGTGCCAGCAGTTTAGTGCAGGGACACTGGCCCCAGCATTTT.

The gene calls are TRBV27 and TRBJ1-1; D not certain. This CDR3 region has 15 residues. The V end was cut by 3 bases, the J end by 1 base, with 12 bases between. Germline CDR1 reads MNHEY; CDR2 reads SMNVEV (reference sequence). CDR3 DNA sequence: TGTGCCAGCAGTTTGCGAGCAGGTTCGAACACTGAAGCTTTCTTT. This gives the protein CASSLRAGSNTEAFF.

This chain joins TRBV10-3 and TRBJ2-3, with 11 bases identical to TRBD2. Germline CDR1 reads ENHRY; CDR2 reads SYGVKD. V was clipped by 2 bases and J by 0 bases; unmatched bases: 4. CDR3 length: 17 amino acids. The CDR3 nucleotides read TGTGCCATCAGTGAGGGGACTAGCGGATCCAGCACAGATACGCAGTATTTT. As protein: CAISEGTSGSSTDTQYF.